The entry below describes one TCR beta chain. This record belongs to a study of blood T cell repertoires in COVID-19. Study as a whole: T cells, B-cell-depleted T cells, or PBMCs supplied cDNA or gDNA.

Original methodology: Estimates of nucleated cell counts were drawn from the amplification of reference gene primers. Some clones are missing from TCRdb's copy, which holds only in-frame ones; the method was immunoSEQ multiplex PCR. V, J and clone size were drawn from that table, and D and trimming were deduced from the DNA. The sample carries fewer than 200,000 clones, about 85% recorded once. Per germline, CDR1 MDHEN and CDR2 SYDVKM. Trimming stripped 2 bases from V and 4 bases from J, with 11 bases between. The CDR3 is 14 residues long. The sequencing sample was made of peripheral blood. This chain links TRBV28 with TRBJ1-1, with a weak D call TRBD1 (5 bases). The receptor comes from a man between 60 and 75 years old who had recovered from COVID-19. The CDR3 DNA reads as TGTGCCAGCAGTTTACAGGGTGCGAGCACTGAAGCTTTCTTT. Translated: CASSLQGASTEAFF.